The 21 T cell receptor beta chains given below trace back to one sample, sequenced in a study of shared clonotypes between healthy human individuals (dated by TCRdb to 2018 to 2021). CD8 naive samples were obtained by positive selection for CCR7 among CD45RO-negative cells, yielding a CD45RA+CCR7+ population from which TemRA cells were excluded. Libraries were built with the immunoSEQ multiplex PCR assay. This is the immuneACCESS table as TCRdb keeps it, with only in-frame sequences that have V and J called. A part of the clones is gone; compared with another copy, unresolved V genes explain less than half, and the rest is unexplained. The sample data list 760,000 or so clones, and around 96% of these were observed just once. Roughly 0.23% of the sample rests with the top ten. Sequences were obtained from naive CD8+ T cells sorted from blood. The sample's cell subset or site label, in plain terms: CD45RA+CCR7+. The receptors were sampled from a young man in good health.

The V call is TRBV15, the J call TRBJ2-1; D is perhaps TRBD2 (6 bases). The CDR3 sequence is 14 residues long. V was trimmed by 8 bases and J by 5 bases, leaving 16 bases between them. From germline, CDR1 is LNHNV and CDR2 YYDKDF (reference sequence). Here the CDR3 reads CATPSRERNNEQFF. DNA for the CDR3: TGTGCCACCCCAAGCCGGGAGCGGAACAATGAGCAGTTCTTC.

The rearrangement links TRBV6-1 to TRBJ2-1; TRBD2 agrees at 8 bases. The CDR3 is 16 amino acids. Trimming took 1 base from V and 4 from J; bases not matched to a gene: 6. Germline V gene data show CDR1 as MNHNS and CDR2 as SASEGT. The CDR3 DNA reads TGTGCCAGCAGTGAAGTCAGGACTAGCATTTACAATGAGCAGTTCTTC. Translation: CASSEVRTSIYNEQFF.

The V call is TRBV13, the J call TRBJ2-2; D is possibly TRBD2 (6 bases). Germline assignment: CDR1 PRHDT and CDR2 FYEKMQ (reference sequence). The CDR3 length is 15 residues. V was shortened by 5 bases and J by 8 bases, with 18 bases between the two germline ends. CDR3 sequence: CASSPGPTSVGELFF. The CDR3 region has the DNA TGTGCCAGCAGCCCCGGCCCGACTAGTGTGGGGGAGCTGTTTTTT.

This chain links TRBV21-1 with TRBJ2-5; TRBD2 reflects the table's D call only, with no check against the DNA. TRBV21-1 is a pseudogene locus. The CDR3 is made up of 14 amino acids. This chain's CDR3 is CASSKERHAETQYF. In DNA form, the CDR3 reads TGTGCCAGCAGCAAAGAGAGGCATGCTGAGACCCAGTACTTC.

The J gene is TRBJ2-7, the V gene TRBV21-1; the listed D gene, TRBD2, was not tested against the DNA. TRBV21-1 is recorded as a pseudogene. The CDR3 sequence is 11 residues long. The CDR3 sequence is CATRGGDEQYF. In nucleotides, the CDR3 is TGTGCCACCCGGGGGGGTGACGAGCAGTACTTC.

This chain uses TRBV27 with TRBJ1-5; no clear D gene. The CDR3 extends over 11 amino acids. Germline V gene sequence: CDR1 MNHEY, CDR2 SMNVEV (reference sequence). In nucleotides, the CDR3 is TGTGCTACCGGGAGCAATCAGCCCCAGCATTTT. It codes for CATGSNQPQHF.

This clone has a single count. The chain combines TRBV28 with TRBJ2-1; 7 positions agree with TRBD1. CDR1 MDHEN and CDR2 SYDVKM come from the germline V gene. With 3 bases clipped from V and 1 base from J, the junction kept 3 bases outside the gene matches. The CDR3 is made up of 15 amino acids. For the CDR3, the DNA is TGTGCCAGCAGTTTCCGGGACAGATCCTACAATGAGCAGTTCTTC. Its protein product is CASSFRDRSYNEQFF. The full variable domain, in which reference TRBV28 and TRBJ2-1 provide the parts outside the CDR3, is DVKVTQSSRYLVKRTGEKVFLECVQDMDHENMFWYRQDPGLGLRLIYFSYDVKMKEKGDIPEGYSVSREKKERFSLILESASTNQTSMYLCASSFRDRSYNEQFFGPGTRLTVL.

Comments on this clone: The identical CDR3 is also encoded by other nucleotide sequences in the sample. The chain uses TRBV27 and TRBJ2-7; 12 bases fit TRBD1. V trimming: 4 bases; J trimming: 4 bases; junction bases outside the gene matches: 5. Per the germline V gene, CDR1 is MNHEY and CDR2 is SMNVEV (reference sequence). The CDR3 extends over 15 amino acids. The CDR3 DNA is TGTGCCAGCAGTTCACCGGGACAGGGGGCTTACGAGCAGTACTTC. Translated: CASSSPGQGAYEQYF.

The gene calls are TRBV11-3 and TRBJ1-1; no clear D gene. The CDR3 has 14 residues. Trimming took off 5 bases at V and 1 base at J, with 11 bases between the two ends. The germline V gene encodes CDR1 SGHNT and CDR2 YENEEA. The CDR3 region is CASSKSGENTEAFF. DNA of the CDR3: TGTGCCAGCAGCAAATCTGGGGAGAACACTGAAGCTTTCTTT.

V gene TRBV6-1 combines with J gene TRBJ1-4, with D possibly matching TRBD1 (5 bases). V lost 7 bases and J 7 bases, leaving 13 bases between the germline ends. Germline CDR1 is MNHNS and CDR2 is SASEGT. CDR3 size: 13 residues. The CDR3 here is CASNRGWGEKLFF. CDR3 nucleotides: TGTGCCAGCAATAGGGGCTGGGGTGAAAAACTGTTTTTT.

The chain is built from TRBV11-2 and TRBJ2-7; D is possibly TRBD2 (5 bases). CDR3 length: 16 amino acids. In germline, CDR1 is SGHAT, CDR2 FQNNGV. V lost 0 bases and J 4 bases, leaving 16 bases between the germline ends. CDR3 coding DNA: TGTGCCAGCAGCTTAGATCTTGCTCAATCGGGATACGAGCAGTACTTC. Translated: CASSLDLAQSGYEQYF.

As DNA, the CDR3 is TGTGCCAGCAGACACCGAGGGGGAGGAAACACCATATATTTT. Encoded protein: CASRHRGGGNTIYF. The genes are TRBV6-1 and TRBJ1-3; TRBD1 is a possible D gene (6 bases). This CDR3 has 14 amino acids. Trimming took off 6 bases at V and 4 bases at J, with 13 bases between the two ends. From germline, CDR1 is MNHNS and CDR2 SASEGT.

This clone was detected only once. The DNA of the CDR3 is TGTGCCACCTCCGGAGGGCCCCAAGAGCAGTACTTC. Translation gives CATSGGPQEQYF. V and J are TRBV6-5 and TRBJ2-7, with D perhaps matching TRBD2 (6 bases). The germline V gene has CDR1 MNHEY and CDR2 SVGAGI. This CDR3 contains 12 residues. V was trimmed by 10 bases and J by 7 bases, leaving 17 bases between them.

The chain combines TRBV15 with TRBJ2-7, with 8 bases lining up with TRBD1. CDR1 is LNHNV and CDR2 is YYDKDF in the germline V gene (reference sequence). The trim removed 0 bases at V and 0 bases at J, leaving 4 bases unmatched. The CDR3 sequence is 16 residues long. The CDR3 bases are TGTGCCACCAGCAGAGATCTCGGGACAGGCTCCTACGAGCAGTACTTC. Encoded protein: CATSRDLGTGSYEQYF.

This chain links TRBV6-5 with TRBJ1-5; 8 nucleotides line up with TRBD1. From germline, CDR1 is MNHEY and CDR2 SVGAGI. The length of the CDR3 is 15 residues. Trimming removed 6 bases from V and 5 bases from J; junction bases left unmatched: 9. As DNA, the CDR3 is TGTGCCAGCAGGAACAGGGGGTTAGGGGATCAGCCCCAGCATTTT. Translation: CASRNRGLGDQPQHF.

CDR3 bases: TGCAGCGTTGAAGGGGCTAGCACCTCCTACGAGCAGTACTTC. This codes for CSVEGASTSYEQYF. The chain uses TRBV29-1 and TRBJ2-7; possible D gene TRBD2, 5 bases. Trimming stripped 1 base from V and 0 bases from J, with 10 bases between. CDR1 is SQVTM, CDR2 ANQGSEA, per germline. The CDR3 runs 14 residues.

On this clone: Other DNA sequences of this sample code for an identical CDR3. V and J are TRBV5-1 and TRBJ2-1; weak D call: TRBD1 (5 bases). CDR3 size: 13 residues. Trimming left V 0 bases short and J 7 bases short, with 8 bases between. Germline V lookup: CDR1 SGHRS, CDR2 YFSETQ. DNA of the CDR3: TGCGCCAGCAGCTTGGGGGGCGTGAATGAGCAGTTCTTC. It encodes CASSLGGVNEQFF.

The rearrangement joins TRBV4-1 to TRBJ2-7, with D maybe TRBD1 (6 bases). The CDR3 length is 15 residues. The germline V gene has CDR1 MGHRA and CDR2 YSYEKL. V gave up 7 bases and J gave up 0 bases, with 16 bases separating them. CDR3 nucleotide sequence: TGCGCCAGCACCTCGGGGCCAGGGGCCTCCTACGAGCAGTACTTC. Its protein is CASTSGPGASYEQYF.

This chain links TRBV15 with TRBJ1-4; D not certain. CDR1 and CDR2 from the germline V gene are LNHNV and YYDKDF (reference sequence). The CDR3 covers 20 residues. Trimming took 0 bases from V and 3 from J, leaving 23 bases between them. The CDR3 sequence is CATSREFYAGRTGSNEKLFF. CDR3 in DNA: TGTGCCACCAGCAGAGAATTTTACGCTGGGCGGACGGGATCTAATGAAAAACTGTTTTTT. The full variable domain, in which reference TRBV15 and TRBJ1-4 provide the parts outside the CDR3, is DAMVIQNPRYQVTQFGKPVTLSCSQTLNHNVMYWYQQKSSQAPKLLFHYYDKDFNNEADTPDNFQSRRPNTSFCFLDIRSPGLGDTAMYLCATSREFYAGRTGSNEKLFFGSGTQLSVL.

The count of this clone is one. This CDR3 is CASSFPNSNQPQHF. The CDR3 DNA is TGTGCCAGCAGTTTTCCAAATAGCAATCAGCCCCAGCATTTT. The chain links TRBV28 to TRBJ1-5; D gene unclear. Germline loops: CDR1 MDHEN, CDR2 SYDVKM. The CDR3 loop spans 14 amino acids. V lost 3 bases and J 0 bases, leaving 6 bases between the germline ends.

Written as DNA, the CDR3 is TGTGCCAGCTCACCACCGGCTAGCGGGAGGGCCTTTTACGACGAGCAGTACTTC. Amino acid sequence: CASSPPASGRAFYDEQYF. The rearrangement uses TRBV18 and TRBJ2-7; 12 bases map to TRBD2. The CDR3 length is 18 residues. V trimming: 0 bases; J trimming: 5 bases; junction bases outside the gene matches: 11. Germline V gene sequence: CDR1 KGHSH, CDR2 LQKENI. The full variable domain, in which reference TRBV18 and TRBJ2-7 provide the parts outside the CDR3, is NAGVMQNPRHLVRRRGQEARLRCSPMKGHSHVYWYRQLPEEGLKFMVYLQKENIIDESGMPKERFSAEFPKEGPSILRIQQVVRGDSAAYFCASSPPASGRAFYDEQYFGPGTRLTVT.